The sequence of this T cell receptor (beta chain) was determined in a study of cytomegalovirus exposure and HLA in healthy donors. Deletions cut 8 bases from V and 2 bases from J, with 12 bases between. The CDR3 has 13 residues. The V gene's germline CDR1 is SNHLY and CDR2 FYNNEI. PCR involved 60 Vbeta and 13 Jbeta primers. Method: immunoSEQ multiplex PCR; TCRdb's copy keeps in-frame clones and lacks some. Found here are roughly 83,000 clones, less than 85% of them singletons; the top ten hold 4% to 5%. The V and J genes are TRBV2 and TRBJ2-5; maybe TRBD2 (6 bases). The sequencing sample was made of PBMCs. The clonotype was recovered from a man in his 60s in good health and CMV-seronegative. CDR3 loop: CASHTSRQETQYF. CDR3 nucleotides: TGTGCCAGCCACACTAGCAGGCAAGAGACCCAGTACTTC.